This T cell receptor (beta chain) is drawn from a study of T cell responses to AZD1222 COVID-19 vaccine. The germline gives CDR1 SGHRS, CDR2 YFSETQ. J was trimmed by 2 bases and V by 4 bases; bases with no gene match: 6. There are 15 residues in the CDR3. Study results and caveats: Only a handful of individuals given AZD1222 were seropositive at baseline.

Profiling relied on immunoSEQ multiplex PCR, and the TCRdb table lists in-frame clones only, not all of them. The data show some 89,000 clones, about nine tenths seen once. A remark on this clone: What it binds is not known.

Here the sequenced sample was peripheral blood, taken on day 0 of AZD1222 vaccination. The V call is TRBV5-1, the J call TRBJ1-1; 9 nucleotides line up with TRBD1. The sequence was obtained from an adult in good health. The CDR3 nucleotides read TGCGCCAGCAGCCCGGGACAGGGTATTAACACTGAAGCTTTCTTT. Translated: CASSPGQGINTEAFF.